One and the same sample provided the 8 T cell receptor beta chains below, sequenced in a study of CD8+ T cells in alopecia areata. The authors extracted RNA and reverse transcribed it into cDNA as the sequencing template. Produced via immunoSEQ multiplex PCR; TCRdb's table is partial and in-frame only. The data show some 220,000 clones, more than 45% seen once. Treatment reported: oral pan-JAK inhibitor, 5-10 mg twice daily. Sample: CD4+ T cells sorted from blood, taken at week 4, from a patient treated with tofacitinib. Receptor source: a human donor with alopecia areata.

V is TRBV5-1 and J is TRBJ1-1; D possibly corresponds to TRBD1 (6 bases). Between the trimmed V and J ends, which lost 0 bases and 4 bases, there was a span of 10 bases. Germline CDR1 and CDR2: SGHRS and YFSETQ. The CDR3 covers 14 residues. The DNA of the CDR3 is TGCGCCAGCAGCTTGGACAGGGTCGGCACTGAAGCTTTCTTT. It translates to CASSLDRVGTEAFF.

The chain links TRBV15 to TRBJ2-4; TRBD1 aligns across 10 bases. This CDR3 contains 15 residues. Germline V gene data show CDR1 as LNHNV and CDR2 as YYDKDF (reference sequence). V lost 0 bases to trimming and J lost 7 bases; unmatched junction nucleotides: 3. The CDR3 sequence is CATSRDQGQGNIQYF. Here the CDR3 DNA reads TGTGCCACCAGCAGAGATCAGGGACAGGGGAACATTCAGTACTTC.

The chain joins TRBV15 to TRBJ1-6; 10 bases map to TRBD1. With 5 bases clipped from V and 7 bases from J, the junction kept 8 bases outside the gene matches. Germline CDR1 reads LNHNV; CDR2 reads YYDKDF (reference sequence). CDR3 length: 16 residues. The DNA of the CDR3 is TGTGCCACCAGCGTCGGGACAGGGGCACGGAATTCACCCCTCCACTTT. Translated, it gives CATSVGTGARNSPLHF. Drawing the rest from reference TRBV15 and TRBJ1-6, the complete variable domain is DAMVIQNPRYQVTQFGKPVTLSCSQTLNHNVMYWYQQKSSQAPKLLFHYYDKDFNNEADTPDNFQSRRPNTSFCFLDIRSPGLGDTAMYLCATSVGTGARNSPLHFGNGTRLTVT.

The V call is TRBV4-3, the J call TRBJ2-7; D is unresolved. The length of the CDR3 is 16 residues. V lost 0 bases and J 5 bases, leaving 17 bases between the germline ends. Germline-derived CDR1 and CDR2 are LGHNA and YSLEER. The DNA for the CDR3 is TGCGCCAGCAGCCAAGATGTTCTGGAACCCCGGGACGAGCAGTACTTC. The encoded protein is CASSQDVLEPRDEQYF.

This clone turned up a few times. The gene calls are TRBV30 and TRBJ2-5; D call uncertain. This CDR3 comprises 11 residues. Germline CDR1 reads GTSNPN; CDR2 reads SVGIG (reference sequence). Trimming took off 3 bases at V and 4 bases at J, with 6 bases between the two ends. CDR3 nucleotide sequence: TGTGCCTGGAGGGAAACAGAGACCCAGTACTTC. Its translation: CAWRETETQYF.

This clone came up once. The J gene is TRBJ2-7, the V gene TRBV29-1; 7 bases line up with TRBD1. V shed 6 bases and J 2 bases; nucleotides not matched to a gene: 7. Germline lookup yields CDR1 SQVTM and CDR2 ANQGSEA. The CDR3 is 13 amino acids. CDR3 nucleotide sequence: TGCAGCGTAGGGGGCAAGGTGACCTACGAGCAGTACTTC. This encodes CSVGGKVTYEQYF.

The J gene is TRBJ2-5, the V gene TRBV30, with TRBD2 identical over 7 bases. The length of the CDR3 is 14 residues. The V segment lost 8 bases and the J segment 1 base; nucleotides outside the gene matches: 10. Germline V CDR1 and CDR2: GTSNPN, SVGIG (reference sequence). The chain's CDR3 is CAGDQRGFQETQYF. Here the CDR3 DNA reads TGTGCCGGGGACCAGCGGGGCTTCCAAGAGACCCAGTACTTC.

The chain carries TRBV30 and TRBJ2-7; D is possibly TRBD1 or TRBD2 (5 bases each). Germline assignment: CDR1 GTSNPN and CDR2 SVGIG (reference sequence). The CDR3 runs 14 residues. The V and J ends lost 3 bases and 5 bases respectively, with 17 bases between them. CDR3 residues: CAWSRDRAGNEQYF. The DNA for the CDR3 is TGTGCCTGGAGCCGGGACCGGGCAGGCAACGAGCAGTACTTC.